The 10 T cell receptor beta chains below all came from one sample that was sequenced in a study of neurological immune-mediated disorders. TCRdb passed the 5' RACE reads through MiXCR, listing each CDR3 protein once. This table has 15,000 to 20,000 distinct CDR3 sequences, approximately 12% appearing once. Sequencing was carried out using CD8+ T cells from blood. These TCRs come from a woman aged 50 to 60 in good health.

This clonotype was observed a handful of times. The chain couples TRBV28 to TRBJ2-7, with a weak D call TRBD1 (6 bases). This CDR3 contains 16 residues. Trimming cost V 0 bases and J 5 bases, with 17 bases left between them. Germline loops: CDR1 MDHEN, CDR2 SYDVKM. The CDR3, as DNA: TGTGCCAGCAGTTTATGGGGACAACCCGAAAGGAACGAGCAGTACTTC. Translation gives CASSLWGQPERNEQYF.

Remarks on this clonotype: Germline and junction disagree at one end, which may indicate a read error. The chain employs TRBV27 and TRBJ2-7; D remains unclear. Germline CDR1 MNHEY, CDR2 SMNVEV (reference sequence). The CDR3 consists of 13 residues. This chain's CDR3 is CASSLSFRYGQYF. CDR3 sequence (DNA): TGTGCCAGTAGTTTATCGTTCAGATACGGGCAGTACTTC.

The table lists this clonotype with many counts. The chain recombines TRBV20-1 with TRBJ2-7; D is unclear. The ends were cut back, 0 bases at V and 6 bases at J, with 18 bases in the middle. Germline loops: CDR1 DFQATT, CDR2 SNEGSKA (reference sequence). This CDR3 is built from 15 residues. The CDR3 nucleotides read TGCAGTGCTAGAGATGAGGACCATAGGTGGGGCGAGCAGTACTTC. Translated, it gives CSARDEDHRWGEQYF.

The table lists this clonotype with many counts. The chain recombines TRBV10-3 with TRBJ2-5; D might be TRBD1 (6 bases). V was pared by 9 bases and J by 1 base, with 12 bases between. This CDR3 contains 13 residues. Germline V gene sequence: CDR1 ENHRY, CDR2 SYGVKD. CDR3: CAIRQELQETQYF. Here the CDR3 DNA reads TGTGCCATTCGACAGGAGCTCCAAGAGACCCAGTACTTC.

The V gene is TRBV6-5, the J gene TRBJ2-5; no clear D gene. Trimming pared 5 bases from V and 7 bases from J, leaving 14 bases between. From germline, CDR1 is MNHEY and CDR2 SVGAGI. CDR3 length equals 13 residues. This CDR3 reads CASSPAGYGTQYF. CDR3 sequence (DNA): TGTGCCAGCAGTCCGGCTGGATATGGGACCCAGTACTTC.

This chain connects TRBV5-1 to TRBJ2-5; TRBD2 matches at 7 bases. V gave up 4 bases and J gave up 4 bases; unmatched junction bases: 7. The CDR3 has 14 residues. Per germline, CDR1 SGHRS and CDR2 YFSETQ. The CDR3 DNA is TGCGCCAGCAGCCCTGGATGGGAGGGAGAGACCCAGTACTTC. The encoded protein is CASSPGWEGETQYF.

This clonotype was recorded many times. The chain links TRBV29-1 to TRBJ2-7; D ambiguous. Trimming pared 7 bases from V and 0 bases from J, leaving 13 bases between. The CDR3 is 13 residues long. CDR1 is SQVTM, CDR2 ANQGSEA, per germline. CDR3 sequence reads: CSGVPGNSYEQYF. In DNA, the CDR3 is TGCAGCGGGGTACCAGGCAACTCCTACGAGCAGTACTTC.

This clonotype has a count of ten or more. The chain couples TRBV9 to TRBJ2-2; no reliable D call. Trimming shortened V by 4 bases and J by 4 bases, and 8 bases separated the two germline ends. The CDR3 consists of 13 residues. The V gene's germline CDR1 is SGDLS and CDR2 YYNGEE. This chain's CDR3 is CASSTDPTGELFF. In DNA, the CDR3 is TGTGCCAGCAGCACGGACCCCACCGGGGAGCTGTTTTTT.

This clonotype has at least ten counts. This chain links TRBV7-9 with TRBJ1-5; 7 bases line up with TRBD1. This CDR3 region has 17 residues. Germline CDR1 SEHNR, CDR2 FQNEAQ (reference sequence). With 0 bases clipped from V and 3 bases from J, the junction kept 8 bases outside the gene matches. In DNA form, the CDR3 reads TGTGCCAGCAGCTTAGCTATTACAGGGGAGAACAATCAGCCCCAGCATTTT. Its protein product is CASSLAITGENNQPQHF.

This clonotype showed up many times. The rearrangement uses TRBV6-4 and TRBJ1-6; no clear D. The germline CDR1 and CDR2 sequences are MRHNA and SNTAGT. The V gene lost 0 bases and the J gene lost 7 bases, with 7 bases spanning the gap. This CDR3 comprises 14 residues. The CDR3 region is CASSDSYDNSPLHF. CDR3 DNA sequence: TGTGCCAGCAGTGACTCCTACGACAATTCACCCCTCCACTTT.